This T cell receptor (beta chain) was sequenced during a study of control samples from healthy donors and cancer patients. The CDR3 sequence is 16 residues long. Germline CDR1 SGHTA, CDR2 FQGTGA. V gave up 5 bases and J gave up 7 bases; unmatched junction bases: 9. TCRdb's copy holds only in-frame clones and misses some; the assay was immunoSEQ multiplex PCR. The sample lists about 140,000 clones; 75% to 90% were seen once. This receptor was identified in a woman in her 30s in good health. The sample taken for sequencing was blood. V gene TRBV7-3 combines with J gene TRBJ2-1; 12 nucleotides agree with TRBD2. The CDR3 reads CASSVQTSGRRNEQFF. The DNA of the CDR3 is TGTGCCAGCAGCGTCCAGACTAGCGGGAGAAGGAATGAGCAGTTCTTC.